This TCR beta chain was obtained from a study of blood T cell repertoires in COVID-19. This CDR3 region has 15 residues. The V gene's germline CDR1 is SNHLY and CDR2 FYNNEI. V lost 7 bases, J lost 1 base, and 9 bases stayed unmatched. TCRdb's table, derived via immunoSEQ multiplex PCR, lists solely in-frame clones and lacks some. The sample carries about 160,000 clones, about 90% recorded once. This receptor was taken from a man aged 25 to 40 with COVID-19, enrolled during active disease. This chain connects TRBV2 to TRBJ1-1; 7 nucleotides align to TRBD1. Material for sequencing was peripheral blood. In DNA, the CDR3 is TGTGCCAGCACTTTGTCAGGGGGGTCGAACACTGAAGCTTTCTTT. This codes for CASTLSGGSNTEAFF.